These 3 T cell receptor beta chains were all obtained from the same sample, sequenced in a study of blood T cell repertoires in COVID-19 (TCRdb year 2020). The library relied on the immunoSEQ multiplex PCR assay. The table comes from immuneACCESS by way of TCRdb, which keeps in-frame sequences with V and J called. Part of the clones is missing from these tables; in studies checked, under half for an unresolved V gene and the rest for unknown reasons. This sample has fewer than 350,000 clones in its table, and about 86% of those were observed once. The leading ten clones occupy less than 15% of the sample. The specimen was peripheral blood. These receptors were taken from a woman in her thirties with COVID-19, enrolled during active disease.

The chain uses TRBV11-2 and TRBJ2-3; maybe TRBD1 (6 bases). The CDR3 has 15 residues. Germline V gives CDR1 SGHAT, CDR2 FQNNGV. Trimming shortened V by 4 bases and J by 1 base, and 12 bases separated the two germline ends. The chain's CDR3 is CASSYRAGGTDTQYF. The CDR3 coding sequence is TGTGCCAGCAGCTACAGGGCAGGGGGCACAGATACGCAGTATTTT.

In its sample, this clone was seen once. The chain combines TRBV4-1 with TRBJ2-7, with 10 bases matching TRBD2. The germline gives CDR1 MGHRA, CDR2 YSYEKL. The CDR3 consists of 18 residues. V was pared by 1 base and J by 0 bases, with 9 bases of the junction left unmatched. In DNA, the CDR3 is TGCGCCAGCAGCCAAGGTCTAGCGGGGGAGCTGAGCTCCTACGAGCAGTACTTC. Translated, it gives CASSQGLAGELSSYEQYF.

The chain recombines TRBV12-5 with TRBJ2-1; possible D gene TRBD1, 5 bases. CDR3 length: 14 amino acids. V lost 6 bases and J lost 6, with 15 bases in between. Germline values: CDR1 LGHNT, CDR2 FRNRAP. The CDR3 nucleotides read TGTGCTAGTGGGTCAGGGTATGGATCCAATGAGCAGTTCTTC. Its protein product is CASGSGYGSNEQFF.